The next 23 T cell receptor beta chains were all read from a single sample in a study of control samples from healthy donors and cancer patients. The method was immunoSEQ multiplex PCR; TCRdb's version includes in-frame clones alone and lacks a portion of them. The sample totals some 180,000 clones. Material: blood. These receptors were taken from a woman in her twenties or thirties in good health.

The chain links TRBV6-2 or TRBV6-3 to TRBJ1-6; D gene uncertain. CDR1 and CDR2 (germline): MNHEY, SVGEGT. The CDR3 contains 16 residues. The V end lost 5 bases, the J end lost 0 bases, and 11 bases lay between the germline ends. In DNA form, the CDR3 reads TGTGCCAGCAGTGTCCTCGCGACCTCCTATAATTCACCCCTCCACTTT. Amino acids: CASSVLATSYNSPLHF.

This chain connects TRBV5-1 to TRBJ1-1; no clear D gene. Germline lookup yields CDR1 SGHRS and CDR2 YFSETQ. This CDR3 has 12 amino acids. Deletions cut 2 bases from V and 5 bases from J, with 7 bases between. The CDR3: CASSLGVTEAFF. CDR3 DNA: TGCGCCAGCAGCTTAGGTGTAACTGAAGCTTTCTTT.

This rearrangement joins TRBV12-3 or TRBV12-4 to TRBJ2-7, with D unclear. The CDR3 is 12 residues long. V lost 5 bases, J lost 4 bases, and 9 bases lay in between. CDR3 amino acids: CASSPERYEQYF. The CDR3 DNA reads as TGTGCCAGCAGTCCGGAGCGATACGAGCAGTACTTC.

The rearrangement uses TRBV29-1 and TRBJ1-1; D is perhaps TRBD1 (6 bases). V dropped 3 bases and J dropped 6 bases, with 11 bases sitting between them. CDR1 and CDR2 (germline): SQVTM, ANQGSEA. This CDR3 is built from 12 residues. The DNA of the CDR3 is TGCAGCGTTGATTCTGGGGGCCCTGAAGCTTTCTTT. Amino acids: CSVDSGGPEAFF.

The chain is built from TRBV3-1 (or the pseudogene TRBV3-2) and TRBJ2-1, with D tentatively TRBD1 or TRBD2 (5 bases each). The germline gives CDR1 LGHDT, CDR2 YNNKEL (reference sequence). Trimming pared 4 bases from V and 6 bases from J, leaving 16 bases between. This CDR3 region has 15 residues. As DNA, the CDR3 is TGTGCCAGCAGCCCGCCCGGGACCCCTAGCAATGAGCAGTTCTTC. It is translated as CASSPPGTPSNEQFF.

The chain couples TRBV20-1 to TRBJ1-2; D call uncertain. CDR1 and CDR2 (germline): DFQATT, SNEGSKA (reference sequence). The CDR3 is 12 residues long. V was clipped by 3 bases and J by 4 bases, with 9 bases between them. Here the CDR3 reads CSASRRAYGYTF. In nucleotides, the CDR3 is TGCAGTGCTAGTCGTAGGGCCTATGGCTACACCTTC.

CDR3 sequence: CASSLWGKGSNQPQHF. CDR3 DNA sequence: TGTGCCAGCAGTTTATGGGGTAAAGGGAGCAATCAGCCCCAGCATTTT. The V gene is TRBV28, the J gene TRBJ1-5; no clear D gene. The CDR3 extends over 16 amino acids. Germline CDR1 MDHEN, CDR2 SYDVKM. V was cut by 0 bases and J by 1 base, with 10 bases left in between. The whole variable domain, remainder taken from reference TRBV28 and TRBJ1-5, is DVKVTQSSRYLVKRTGEKVFLECVQDMDHENMFWYRQDPGLGLRLIYFSYDVKMKEKGDIPEGYSVSREKKERFSLILESASTNQTSMYLCASSLWGKGSNQPQHFGDGTRLSIL.

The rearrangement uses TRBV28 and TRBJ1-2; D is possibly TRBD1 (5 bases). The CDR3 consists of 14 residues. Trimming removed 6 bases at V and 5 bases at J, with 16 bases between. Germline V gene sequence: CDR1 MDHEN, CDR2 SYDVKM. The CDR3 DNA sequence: TGTGCCAGCAGCTCCGGGACCGAGGCTTATGGCTACACCTTC. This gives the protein CASSSGTEAYGYTF.

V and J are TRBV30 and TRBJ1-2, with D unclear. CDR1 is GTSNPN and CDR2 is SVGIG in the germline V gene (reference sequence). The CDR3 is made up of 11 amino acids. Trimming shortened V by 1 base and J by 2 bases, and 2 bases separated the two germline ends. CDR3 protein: CAWSGNYGYTF. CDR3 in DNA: TGTGCCTGGAGTGGGAACTATGGCTACACCTTC.

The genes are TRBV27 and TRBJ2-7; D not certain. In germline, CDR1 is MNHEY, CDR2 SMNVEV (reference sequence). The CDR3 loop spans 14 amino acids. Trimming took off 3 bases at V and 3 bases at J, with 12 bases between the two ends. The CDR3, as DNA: TGTGCCAGCAGTTTCTCCGGCCTAAACTACGAGCAGTACTTC. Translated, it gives CASSFSGLNYEQYF.

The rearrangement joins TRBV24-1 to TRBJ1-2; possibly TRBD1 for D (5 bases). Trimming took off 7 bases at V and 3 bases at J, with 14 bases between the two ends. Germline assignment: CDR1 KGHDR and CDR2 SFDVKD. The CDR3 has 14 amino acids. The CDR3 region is CATSAPGDHYGYTF. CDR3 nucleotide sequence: TGTGCCACCAGCGCCCCGGGGGATCACTATGGCTACACCTTC.

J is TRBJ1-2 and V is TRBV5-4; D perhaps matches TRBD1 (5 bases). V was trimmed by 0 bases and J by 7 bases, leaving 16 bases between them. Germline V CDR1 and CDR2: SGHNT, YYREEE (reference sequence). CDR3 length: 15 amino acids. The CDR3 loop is CASSLVGNRLSGYTF. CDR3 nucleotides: TGTGCCAGCAGCTTGGTGGGGAACAGGCTTAGTGGCTACACCTTC.

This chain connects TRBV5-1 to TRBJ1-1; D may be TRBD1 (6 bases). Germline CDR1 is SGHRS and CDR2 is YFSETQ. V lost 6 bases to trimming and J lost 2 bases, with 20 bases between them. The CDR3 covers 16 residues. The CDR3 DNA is TGCGCCAGCAAGGAGGGGGGGAACGTGCCCAACACTGAAGCTTTCTTT. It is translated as CASKEGGNVPNTEAFF.

The CDR3 region is CAWSVGSYEKLFF. CDR3 DNA: TGTGCCTGGAGTGTCGGCAGTTACGAAAAACTGTTTTTT. V is TRBV30 and J is TRBJ1-4; D is undetermined. V lost 0 bases, J lost 8 bases, and 10 bases lay in between. This CDR3 has 13 amino acids. Germline CDR1 is GTSNPN and CDR2 is SVGIG (reference sequence).

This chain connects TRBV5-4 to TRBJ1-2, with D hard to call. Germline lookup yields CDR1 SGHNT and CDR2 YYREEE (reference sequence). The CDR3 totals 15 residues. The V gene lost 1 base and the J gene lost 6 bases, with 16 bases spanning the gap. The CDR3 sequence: CASSLLAGVSDGYTF. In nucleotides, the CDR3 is TGTGCCAGCAGCTTGCTAGCCGGGGTTTCGGATGGCTACACCTTC.

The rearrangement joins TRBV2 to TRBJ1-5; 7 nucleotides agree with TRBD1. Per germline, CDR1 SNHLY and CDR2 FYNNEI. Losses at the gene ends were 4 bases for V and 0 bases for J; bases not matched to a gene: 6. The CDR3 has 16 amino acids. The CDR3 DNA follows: TGTGCCAGCAGTGGGGGACAGCTACATAGCAATCAGCCCCAGCATTTT. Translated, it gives CASSGGQLHSNQPQHF.

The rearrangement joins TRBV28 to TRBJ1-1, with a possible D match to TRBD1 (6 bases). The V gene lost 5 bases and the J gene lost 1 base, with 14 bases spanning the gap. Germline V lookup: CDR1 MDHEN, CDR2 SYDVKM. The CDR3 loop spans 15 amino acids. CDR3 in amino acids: CASSPYREANTEAFF. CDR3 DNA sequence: TGTGCCAGCAGTCCGTACAGGGAGGCGAACACTGAAGCTTTCTTT.

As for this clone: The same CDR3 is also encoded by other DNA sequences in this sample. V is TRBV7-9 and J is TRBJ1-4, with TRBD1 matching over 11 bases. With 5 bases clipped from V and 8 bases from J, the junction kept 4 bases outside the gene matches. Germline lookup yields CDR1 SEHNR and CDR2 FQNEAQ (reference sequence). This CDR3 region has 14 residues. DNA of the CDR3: TGTGCCAGCAGCCAGGGACAGGGGGAAGAAAAACTGTTTTTT. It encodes CASSQGQGEEKLFF.

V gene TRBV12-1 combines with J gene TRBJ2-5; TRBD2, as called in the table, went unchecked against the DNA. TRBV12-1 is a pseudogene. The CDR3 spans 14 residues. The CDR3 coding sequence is TGTGCCAGCAGCCCCGTCGGACTAGAAGAGACCCAGTACTTC. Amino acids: CASSPVGLEETQYF.

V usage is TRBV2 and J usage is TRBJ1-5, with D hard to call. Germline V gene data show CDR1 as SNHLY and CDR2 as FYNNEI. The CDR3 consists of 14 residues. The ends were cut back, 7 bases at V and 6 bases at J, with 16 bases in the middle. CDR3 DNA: TGTGCCAGCACCGAGGGCTTCATGGGTCAGCCCCAGCATTTT. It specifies CASTEGFMGQPQHF.

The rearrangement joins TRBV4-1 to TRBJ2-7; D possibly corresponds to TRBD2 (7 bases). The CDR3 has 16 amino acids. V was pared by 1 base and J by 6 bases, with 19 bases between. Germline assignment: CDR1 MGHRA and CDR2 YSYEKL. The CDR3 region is CASSQGWGGANTEQYF. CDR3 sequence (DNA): TGCGCCAGCAGCCAAGGGTGGGGGGGCGCTAATACCGAGCAGTACTTC.

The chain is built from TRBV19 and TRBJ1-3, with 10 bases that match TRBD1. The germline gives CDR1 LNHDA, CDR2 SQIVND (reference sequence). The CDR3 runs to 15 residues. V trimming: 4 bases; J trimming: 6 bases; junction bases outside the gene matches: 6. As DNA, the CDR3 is TGTGCCAGTAGTAACGGGGGACAGGGGCAAAACACCATATATTTT. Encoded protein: CASSNGGQGQNTIYF.

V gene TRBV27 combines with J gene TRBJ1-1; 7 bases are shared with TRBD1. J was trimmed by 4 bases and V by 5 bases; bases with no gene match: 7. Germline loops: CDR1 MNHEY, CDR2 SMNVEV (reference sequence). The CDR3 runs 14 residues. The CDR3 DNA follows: TGTGCCAGCAGTCATATGACAGGGCGCACTGAAGCTTTCTTT. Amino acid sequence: CASSHMTGRTEAFF.